This T cell receptor beta chain came from a study of CD8 T cells in ankylosing spondylitis. General observations from the study: Reactive arthritis synovial fluid and blood were previously reported to contain some motif variants. As reported, disease-linked clones showed significant enrichment in matched ankylosing spondylitis synovial fluid. Disease-linked clones had a CD8+ phenotype and relatively low frequency in peripheral blood. Seemingly characteristic of ankylosing spondylitis blood was a TCR beta motif consisting of eight highly homologous variants.

The TCR beta libraries were generated through quantitative 5'-RACE incorporating molecular barcodes. Each CDR3 protein is one row after TCRdb ran MiXCR on the 5' RACE reads. Among hundreds of thousands of distinct CDR3 sequences listed, approximately 20% were seen once. The CDR3 contains 15 residues. CDR1 is SGHTA and CDR2 is FQGNSA in the germline V gene. This clonotype came up a few times. Its target is unknown. The junction shows a germline mismatch at one end, possibly a read error. This clonotype was obtained from a male donor with ankylosing spondylitis. The J gene is TRBJ2-5, the V gene TRBV7-2, with 8 nucleotides matching TRBD2. Sequenced input: blood, either unsorted or a sorted T cell fraction (not recorded which). CDR3 bases: TGTGCCAGCAGCCTAGCGGGCGGTATGTTGGAGACCCAGTACTTC. As protein: CASSLAGGMLETQYF.